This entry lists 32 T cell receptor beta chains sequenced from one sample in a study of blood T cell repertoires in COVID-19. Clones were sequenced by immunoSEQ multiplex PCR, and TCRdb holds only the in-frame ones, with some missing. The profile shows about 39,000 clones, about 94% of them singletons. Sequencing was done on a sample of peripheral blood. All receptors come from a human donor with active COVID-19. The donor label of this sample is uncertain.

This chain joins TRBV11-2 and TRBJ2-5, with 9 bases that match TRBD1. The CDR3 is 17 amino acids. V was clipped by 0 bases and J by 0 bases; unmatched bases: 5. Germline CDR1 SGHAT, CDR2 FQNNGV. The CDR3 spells CASSLDLGTGNQETQYF. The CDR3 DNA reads TGTGCCAGCAGCTTAGATCTTGGGACAGGGAACCAAGAGACCCAGTACTTC.

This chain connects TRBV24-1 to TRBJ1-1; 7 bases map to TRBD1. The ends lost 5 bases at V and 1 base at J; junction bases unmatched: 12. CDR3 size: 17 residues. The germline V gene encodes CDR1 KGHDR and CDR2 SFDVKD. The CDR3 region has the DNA TGTGCCACCAGTGCCGGAGGGCAGGGGGTAAAGAACACTGAAGCTTTCTTT. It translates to CATSAGGQGVKNTEAFF.

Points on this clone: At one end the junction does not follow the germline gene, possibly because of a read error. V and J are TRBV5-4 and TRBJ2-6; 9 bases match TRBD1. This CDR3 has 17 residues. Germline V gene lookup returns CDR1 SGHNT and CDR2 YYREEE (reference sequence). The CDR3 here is CASRQPGQGSVANVLTF. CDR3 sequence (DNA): TGTGCCAGCAGACAGCCGGGACAGGGTTCTGTGGCCAACGTCCTGACTTTC.

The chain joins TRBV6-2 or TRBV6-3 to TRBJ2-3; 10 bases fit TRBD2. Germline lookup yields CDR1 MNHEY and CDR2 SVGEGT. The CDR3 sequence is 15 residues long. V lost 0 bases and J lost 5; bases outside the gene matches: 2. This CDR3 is CASSYSTSGRDTQYF. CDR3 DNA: TGTGCCAGCAGTTACTCGACTAGCGGGCGAGATACGCAGTATTTT.

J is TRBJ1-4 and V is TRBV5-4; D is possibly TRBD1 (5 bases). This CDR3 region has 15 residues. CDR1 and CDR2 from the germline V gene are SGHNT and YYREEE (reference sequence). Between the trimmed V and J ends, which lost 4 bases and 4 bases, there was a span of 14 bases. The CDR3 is CASSAGGSFNEKLFF. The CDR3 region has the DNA TGTGCCAGCAGCGCCGGGGGTAGTTTTAATGAAAAACTGTTTTTT.

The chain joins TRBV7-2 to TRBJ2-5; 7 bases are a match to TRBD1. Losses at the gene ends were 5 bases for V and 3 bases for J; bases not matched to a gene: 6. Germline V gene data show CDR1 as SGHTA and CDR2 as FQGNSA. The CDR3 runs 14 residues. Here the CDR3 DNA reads TGTGCCAGCAGCCCCGGTGGGACAGAAGAGACCCAGTACTTC. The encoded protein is CASSPGGTEETQYF.

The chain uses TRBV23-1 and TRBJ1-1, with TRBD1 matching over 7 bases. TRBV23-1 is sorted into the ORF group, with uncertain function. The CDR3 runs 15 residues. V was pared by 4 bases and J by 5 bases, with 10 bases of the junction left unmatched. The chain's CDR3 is CASSPPTGLWTEAFF. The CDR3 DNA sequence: TGCGCCAGCAGTCCCCCGACAGGGCTGTGGACTGAAGCTTTCTTT.

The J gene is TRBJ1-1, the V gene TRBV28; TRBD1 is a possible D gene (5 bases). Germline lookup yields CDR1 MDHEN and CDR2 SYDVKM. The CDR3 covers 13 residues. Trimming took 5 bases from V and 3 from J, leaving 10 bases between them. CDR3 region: CASSLRGHTEAFF. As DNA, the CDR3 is TGTGCCAGCAGTCTAAGGGGTCACACTGAAGCTTTCTTT.

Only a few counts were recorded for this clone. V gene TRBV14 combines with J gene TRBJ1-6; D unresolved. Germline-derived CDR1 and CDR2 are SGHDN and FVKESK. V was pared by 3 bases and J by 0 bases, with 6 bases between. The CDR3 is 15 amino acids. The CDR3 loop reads CASSHRGSYNSPLHF. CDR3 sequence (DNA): TGTGCCAGCAGCCACCGGGGCTCCTATAATTCACCCCTCCACTTT.

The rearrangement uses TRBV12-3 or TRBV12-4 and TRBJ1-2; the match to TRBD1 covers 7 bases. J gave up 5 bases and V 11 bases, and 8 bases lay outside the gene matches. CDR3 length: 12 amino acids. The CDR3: CACLGTVYGYTF. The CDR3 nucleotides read TGTGCCTGCCTCGGGACAGTTTATGGCTACACCTTC.

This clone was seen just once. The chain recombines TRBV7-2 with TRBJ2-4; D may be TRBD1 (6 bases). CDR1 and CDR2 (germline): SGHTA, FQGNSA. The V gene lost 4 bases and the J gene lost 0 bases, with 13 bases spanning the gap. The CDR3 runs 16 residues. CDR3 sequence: CASSSGALIAKNIQYF. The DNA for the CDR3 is TGTGCCAGCAGCTCAGGGGCCTTAATAGCCAAAAACATTCAGTACTTC.

The CDR3 sequence is CASSLFAGWSYEQYF. The CDR3 DNA is TGTGCCAGCAGCTTATTCGCAGGTTGGTCCTACGAGCAGTACTTC. The chain recombines TRBV11-3 with TRBJ2-7; D uncertain. Trimming removed 2 bases from V and 1 base from J, with 12 bases in between. This CDR3 comprises 15 residues. CDR1 and CDR2 (germline): SGHNT, YENEEA.

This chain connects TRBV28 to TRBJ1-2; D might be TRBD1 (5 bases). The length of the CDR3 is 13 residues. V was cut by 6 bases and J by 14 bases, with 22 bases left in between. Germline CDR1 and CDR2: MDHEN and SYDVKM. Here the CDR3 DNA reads TGTGCCAGCAGCCCACCCGTAAAACTGGGACTTACCTTC. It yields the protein CASSPPVKLGLTF.

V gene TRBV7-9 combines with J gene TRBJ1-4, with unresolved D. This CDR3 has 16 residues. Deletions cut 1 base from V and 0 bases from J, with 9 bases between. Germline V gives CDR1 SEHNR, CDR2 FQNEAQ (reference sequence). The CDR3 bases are TGTGCCAGCAGCTTAGGGGCAGCCGCAACTAATGAAAAACTGTTTTTT. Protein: CASSLGAAATNEKLFF.

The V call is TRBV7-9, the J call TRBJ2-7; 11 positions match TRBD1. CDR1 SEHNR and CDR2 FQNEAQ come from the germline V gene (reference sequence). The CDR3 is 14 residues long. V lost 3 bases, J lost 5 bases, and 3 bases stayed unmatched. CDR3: CASSFGTGGDEQYF. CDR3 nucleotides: TGTGCCAGCAGCTTCGGGACAGGGGGAGACGAGCAGTACTTC.

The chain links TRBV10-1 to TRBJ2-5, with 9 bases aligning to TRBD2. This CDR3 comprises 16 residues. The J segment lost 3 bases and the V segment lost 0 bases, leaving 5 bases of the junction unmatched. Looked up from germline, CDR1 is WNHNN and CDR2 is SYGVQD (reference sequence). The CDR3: CASSESAGGSKETQYF. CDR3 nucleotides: TGCGCCAGCAGTGAGTCCGCGGGGGGGTCGAAAGAGACCCAGTACTTC.

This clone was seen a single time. CDR3 bases: TGTGCCAGTACCCTCTCGGGCACTGAAGCTTTCTTT. The encoded protein is CASTLSGTEAFF. The V call is TRBV19, the J call TRBJ1-1; D is unclear. Trimming pared 7 bases from V and 4 bases from J, leaving 10 bases between. This CDR3 is built from 12 residues. Germline values: CDR1 LNHDA, CDR2 SQIVND (reference sequence).

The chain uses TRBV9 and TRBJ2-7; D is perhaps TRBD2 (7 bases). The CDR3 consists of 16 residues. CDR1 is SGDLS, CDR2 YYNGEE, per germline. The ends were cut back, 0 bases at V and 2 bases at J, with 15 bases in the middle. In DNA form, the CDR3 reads TGTGCCAGCAGCGTAGCTCCGGGGGCGGGGGCCTACGAGCAGTACTTC. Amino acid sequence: CASSVAPGAGAYEQYF.

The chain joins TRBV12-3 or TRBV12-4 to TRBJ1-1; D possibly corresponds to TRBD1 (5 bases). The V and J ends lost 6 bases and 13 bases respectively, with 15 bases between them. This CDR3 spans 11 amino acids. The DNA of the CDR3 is TGTGCCAGCAGAACAGGCCCCAAGCTTTTCTTT. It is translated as CASRTGPKLFF.

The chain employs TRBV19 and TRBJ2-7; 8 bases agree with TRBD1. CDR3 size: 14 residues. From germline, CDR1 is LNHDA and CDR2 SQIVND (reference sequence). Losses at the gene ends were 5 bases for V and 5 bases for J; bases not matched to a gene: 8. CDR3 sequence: CASSPRQGYHEQYF. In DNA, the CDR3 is TGTGCCAGTAGTCCCCGACAGGGGTACCACGAGCAGTACTTC. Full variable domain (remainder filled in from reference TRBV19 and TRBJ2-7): DGGITQSPKYLFRKEGQNVTLSCEQNLNHDAMYWYRQDPGQGLRLIYYSQIVNDFQKGDIAEGYSVSREKKESFPLTVTSAQKNPTAFYLCASSPRQGYHEQYFGPGTRLTVT.

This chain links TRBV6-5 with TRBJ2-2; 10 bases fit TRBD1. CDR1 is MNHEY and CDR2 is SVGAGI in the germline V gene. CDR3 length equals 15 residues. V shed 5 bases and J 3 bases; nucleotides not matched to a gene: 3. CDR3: CASSRDRGDTGELFF. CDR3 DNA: TGTGCCAGCAGTCGGGACAGGGGCGACACCGGGGAGCTGTTTTTT.

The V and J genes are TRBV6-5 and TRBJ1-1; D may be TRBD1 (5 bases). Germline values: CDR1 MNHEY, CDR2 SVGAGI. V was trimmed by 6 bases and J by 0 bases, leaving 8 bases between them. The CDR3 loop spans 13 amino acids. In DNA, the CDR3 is TGTGCCAGCAGGGAGACAGTGAACACTGAAGCTTTCTTT. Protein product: CASRETVNTEAFF.

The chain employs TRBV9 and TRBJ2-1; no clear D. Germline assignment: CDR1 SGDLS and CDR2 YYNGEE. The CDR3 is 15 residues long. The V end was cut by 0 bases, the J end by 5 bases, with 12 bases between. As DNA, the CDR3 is TGTGCCAGCAGCGTAGGAAGTAGCACCGACAATGAGCAGTTCTTC. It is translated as CASSVGSSTDNEQFF.

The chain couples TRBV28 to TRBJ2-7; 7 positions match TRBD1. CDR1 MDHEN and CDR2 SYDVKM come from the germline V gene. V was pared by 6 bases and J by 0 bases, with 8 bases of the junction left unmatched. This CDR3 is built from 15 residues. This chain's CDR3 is CASSSPGQASYEQYF. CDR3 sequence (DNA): TGTGCCAGCAGCAGCCCTGGACAGGCCTCCTACGAGCAGTACTTC.

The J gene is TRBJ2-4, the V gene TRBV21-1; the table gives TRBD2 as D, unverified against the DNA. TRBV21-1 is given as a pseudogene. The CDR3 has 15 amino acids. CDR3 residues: CASISEAGVRNIQYF. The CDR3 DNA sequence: TGTGCCAGCATCTCGGAGGCGGGGGTAAGAAACATTCAGTACTTC.

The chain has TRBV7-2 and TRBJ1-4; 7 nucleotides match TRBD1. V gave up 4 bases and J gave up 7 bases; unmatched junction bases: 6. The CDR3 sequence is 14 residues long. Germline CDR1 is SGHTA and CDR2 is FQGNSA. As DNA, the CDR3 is TGTGCCAGCAGCTCCTCGACAGGGACTGAAAAACTGTTTTTT. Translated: CASSSSTGTEKLFF.

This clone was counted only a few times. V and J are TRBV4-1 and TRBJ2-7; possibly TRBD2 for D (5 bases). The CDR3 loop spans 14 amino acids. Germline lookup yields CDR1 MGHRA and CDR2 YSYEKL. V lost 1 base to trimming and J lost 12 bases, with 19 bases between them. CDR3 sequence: CASSQASRGAERYF. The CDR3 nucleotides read TGCGCCAGCAGCCAAGCTTCCCGGGGAGCGGAGAGGTACTTC.

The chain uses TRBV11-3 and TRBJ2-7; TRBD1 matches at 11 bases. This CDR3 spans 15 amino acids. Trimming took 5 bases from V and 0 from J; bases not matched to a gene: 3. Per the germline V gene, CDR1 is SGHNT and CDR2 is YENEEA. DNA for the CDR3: TGTGCCAGCAGCCTAGGACAGGGGGCCTCCTACGAGCAGTACTTC. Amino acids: CASSLGQGASYEQYF.

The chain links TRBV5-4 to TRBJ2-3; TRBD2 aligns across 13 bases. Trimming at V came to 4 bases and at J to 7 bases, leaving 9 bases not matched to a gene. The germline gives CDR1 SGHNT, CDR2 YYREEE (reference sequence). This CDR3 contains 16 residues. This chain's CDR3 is CASSPRTSGGTNTQYF. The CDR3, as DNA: TGTGCCAGCAGCCCCCGGACTAGCGGGGGTACCAATACGCAGTATTTT.

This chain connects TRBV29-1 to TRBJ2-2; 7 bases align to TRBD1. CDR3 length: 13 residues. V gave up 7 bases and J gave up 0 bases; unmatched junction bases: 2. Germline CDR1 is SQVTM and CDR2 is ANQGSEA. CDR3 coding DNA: TGCAGCGCCGGGACAGCGAACACCGGGGAGCTGTTTTTT. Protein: CSAGTANTGELFF.

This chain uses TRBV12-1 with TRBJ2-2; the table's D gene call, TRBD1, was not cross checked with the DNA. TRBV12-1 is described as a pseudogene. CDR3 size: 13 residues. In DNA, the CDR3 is TGTGCCAGCAGCTTTGCCAGCACCGGGGAGCTGTTTTTT. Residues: CASSFASTGELFF.

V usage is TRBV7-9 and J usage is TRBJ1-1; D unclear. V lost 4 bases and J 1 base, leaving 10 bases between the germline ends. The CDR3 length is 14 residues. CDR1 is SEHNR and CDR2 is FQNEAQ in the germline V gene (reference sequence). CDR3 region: CASSSTDSNTEAFF. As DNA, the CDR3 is TGTGCCAGCAGCTCGACGGACTCGAACACTGAAGCTTTCTTT.